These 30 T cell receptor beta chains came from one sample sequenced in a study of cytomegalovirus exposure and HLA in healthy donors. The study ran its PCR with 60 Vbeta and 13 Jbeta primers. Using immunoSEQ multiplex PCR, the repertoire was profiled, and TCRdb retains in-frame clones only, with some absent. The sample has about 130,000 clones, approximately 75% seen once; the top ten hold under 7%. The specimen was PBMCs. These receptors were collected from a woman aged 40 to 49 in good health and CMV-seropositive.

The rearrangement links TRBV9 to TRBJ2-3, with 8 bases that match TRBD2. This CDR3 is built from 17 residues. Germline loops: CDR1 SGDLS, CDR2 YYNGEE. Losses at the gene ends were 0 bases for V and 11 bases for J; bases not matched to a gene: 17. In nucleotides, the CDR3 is TGTGCCAGCAGCGTAGACGGACCAGCGGGAGTTAAGTGGGGGCAGTATTTT. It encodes CASSVDGPAGVKWGQYF. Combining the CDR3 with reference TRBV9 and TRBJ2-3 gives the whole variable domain DSGVTQTPKHLITATGQRVTLRCSPRSGDLSVYWYQQSLDQGLQFLIQYYNGEERAKGNILERFSAQQFPDLHSELNLSSLELGDSALYFCASSVDGPAGVKWGQYFGPGTRLTVL.

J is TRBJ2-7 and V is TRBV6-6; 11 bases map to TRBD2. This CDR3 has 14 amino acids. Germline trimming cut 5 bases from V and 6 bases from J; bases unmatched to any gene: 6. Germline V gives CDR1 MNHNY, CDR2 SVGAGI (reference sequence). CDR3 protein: CASSRIAGGTEQYF. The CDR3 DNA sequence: TGTGCCAGCAGTCGTATAGCGGGAGGGACCGAGCAGTACTTC.

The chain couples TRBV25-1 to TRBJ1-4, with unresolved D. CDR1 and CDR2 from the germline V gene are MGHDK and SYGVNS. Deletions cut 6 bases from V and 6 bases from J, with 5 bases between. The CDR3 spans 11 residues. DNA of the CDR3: TGTGCCAGCAGGAGTTATGAAAAACTGTTTTTT. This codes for CASRSYEKLFF.

This CDR3 is CASSTGTGPVSGNTIYF. CDR3 bases: TGCGCCAGCAGCACCGGAACAGGGCCTGTCTCTGGAAACACCATATATTTT. This chain uses TRBV5-1 with TRBJ1-3, with D possibly being TRBD1 (6 bases). Germline CDR1 is SGHRS and CDR2 is YFSETQ. Trimming cost V 4 bases and J 0 bases, with 17 bases left between them. The length of the CDR3 is 17 residues.

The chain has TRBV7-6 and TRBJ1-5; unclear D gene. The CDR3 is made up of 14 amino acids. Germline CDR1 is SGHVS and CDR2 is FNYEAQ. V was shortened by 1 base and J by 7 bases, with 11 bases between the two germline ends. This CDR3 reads CASSLDEGGQPQHF. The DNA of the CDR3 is TGTGCCAGCAGCTTAGATGAGGGTGGCCAGCCCCAGCATTTT.

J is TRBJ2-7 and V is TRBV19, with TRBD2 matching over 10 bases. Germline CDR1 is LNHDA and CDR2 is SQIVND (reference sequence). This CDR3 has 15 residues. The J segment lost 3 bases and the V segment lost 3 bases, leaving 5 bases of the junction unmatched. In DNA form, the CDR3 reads TGTGCCAGTAGTATGCGGACTAGCGGACGCTACGAGCAGTACTTC. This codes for CASSMRTSGRYEQYF.

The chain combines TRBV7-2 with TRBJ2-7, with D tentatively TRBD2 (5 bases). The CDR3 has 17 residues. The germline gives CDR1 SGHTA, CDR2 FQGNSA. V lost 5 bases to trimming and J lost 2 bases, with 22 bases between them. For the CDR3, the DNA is TGTGCCAGCAGCCTTCGCGTAGAGGGCAAGAGGACCTACGAGCAGTACTTC. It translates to CASSLRVEGKRTYEQYF.

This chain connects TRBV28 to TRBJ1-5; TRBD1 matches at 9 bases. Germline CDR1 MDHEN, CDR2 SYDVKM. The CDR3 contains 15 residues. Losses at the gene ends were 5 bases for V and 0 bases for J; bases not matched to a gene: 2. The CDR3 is CASSQTGGSNQPQHF. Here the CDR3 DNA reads TGTGCCAGCAGTCAGACAGGGGGTAGCAATCAGCCCCAGCATTTT.

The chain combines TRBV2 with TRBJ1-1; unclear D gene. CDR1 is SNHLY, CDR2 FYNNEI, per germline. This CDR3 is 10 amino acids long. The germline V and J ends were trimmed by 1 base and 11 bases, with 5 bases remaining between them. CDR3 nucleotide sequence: TGTGCCAGCAGTGAAGACGGGGCTTTCTTT. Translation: CASSEDGAFF.

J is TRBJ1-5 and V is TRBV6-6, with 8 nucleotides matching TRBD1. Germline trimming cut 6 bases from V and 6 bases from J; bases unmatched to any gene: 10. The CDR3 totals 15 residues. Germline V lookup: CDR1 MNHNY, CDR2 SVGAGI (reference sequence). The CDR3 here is CASSFRQGTIQPQHF. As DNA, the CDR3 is TGTGCCAGCAGCTTTCGACAGGGGACGATTCAGCCCCAGCATTTT.

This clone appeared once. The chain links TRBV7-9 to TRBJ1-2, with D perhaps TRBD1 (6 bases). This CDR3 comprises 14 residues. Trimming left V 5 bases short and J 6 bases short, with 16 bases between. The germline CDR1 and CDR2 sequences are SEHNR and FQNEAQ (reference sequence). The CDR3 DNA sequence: TGTGCCAGCAGCCCCCTGCCAGGGGCGGATGGCTACACCTTC. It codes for CASSPLPGADGYTF.

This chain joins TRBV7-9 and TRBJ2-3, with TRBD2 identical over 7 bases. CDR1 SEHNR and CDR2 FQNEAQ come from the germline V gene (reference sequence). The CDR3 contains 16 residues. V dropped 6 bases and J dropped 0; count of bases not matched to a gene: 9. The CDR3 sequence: CASRSLAVSSTDTQYF. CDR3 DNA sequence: TGTGCCAGCAGATCCCTAGCGGTCTCTAGCACAGATACGCAGTATTTT.

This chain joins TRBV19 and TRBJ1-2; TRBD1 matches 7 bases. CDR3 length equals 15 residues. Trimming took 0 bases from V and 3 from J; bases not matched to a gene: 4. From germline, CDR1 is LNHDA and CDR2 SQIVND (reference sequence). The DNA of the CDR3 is TGTGCCAGTAGTATAGACGGGACAGACCACTATGGCTACACCTTC. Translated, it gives CASSIDGTDHYGYTF.

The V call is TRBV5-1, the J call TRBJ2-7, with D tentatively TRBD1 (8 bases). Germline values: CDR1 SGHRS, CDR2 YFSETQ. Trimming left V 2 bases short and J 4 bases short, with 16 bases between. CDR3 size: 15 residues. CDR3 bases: TGCGCCAGCAGCTTCAACAGGGGGGGCTCATACGAGCAGTACTTC. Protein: CASSFNRGGSYEQYF.

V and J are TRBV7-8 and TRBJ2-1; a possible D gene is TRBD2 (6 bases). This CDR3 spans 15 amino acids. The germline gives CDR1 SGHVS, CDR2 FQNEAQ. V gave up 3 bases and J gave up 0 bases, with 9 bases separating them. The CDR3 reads CASSFTGSSYNEQFF. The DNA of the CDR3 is TGTGCCAGCAGCTTTACCGGGAGCTCCTACAATGAGCAGTTCTTC.

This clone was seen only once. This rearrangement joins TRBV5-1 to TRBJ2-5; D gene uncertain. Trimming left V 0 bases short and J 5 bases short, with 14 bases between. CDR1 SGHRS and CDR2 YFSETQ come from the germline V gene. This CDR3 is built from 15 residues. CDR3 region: CASSLVATPRETQYF. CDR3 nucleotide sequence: TGCGCCAGCAGCTTGGTGGCGACCCCGAGGGAGACCCAGTACTTC.

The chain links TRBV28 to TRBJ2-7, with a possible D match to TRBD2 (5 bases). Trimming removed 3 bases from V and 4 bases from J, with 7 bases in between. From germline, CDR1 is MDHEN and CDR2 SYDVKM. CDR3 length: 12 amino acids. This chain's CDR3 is CASSFPGYEQYF. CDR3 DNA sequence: TGTGCCAGCAGTTTCCCGGGGTACGAGCAGTACTTC.

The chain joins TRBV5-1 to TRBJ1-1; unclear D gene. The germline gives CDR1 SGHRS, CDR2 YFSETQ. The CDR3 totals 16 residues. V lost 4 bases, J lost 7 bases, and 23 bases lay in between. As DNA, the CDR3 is TGCGCCAGCAGCGTCTCTGGGCTTGCCTACGAGGGTGAAGCTTTCTTT. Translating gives CASSVSGLAYEGEAFF.

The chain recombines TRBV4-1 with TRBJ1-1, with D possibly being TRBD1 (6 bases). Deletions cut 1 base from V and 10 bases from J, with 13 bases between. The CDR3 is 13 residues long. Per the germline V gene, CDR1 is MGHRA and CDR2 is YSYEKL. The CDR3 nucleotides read TGCGCCAGCAGCCAAGGGACAGCCCGAGGAGCTTTCTTT. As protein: CASSQGTARGAFF.

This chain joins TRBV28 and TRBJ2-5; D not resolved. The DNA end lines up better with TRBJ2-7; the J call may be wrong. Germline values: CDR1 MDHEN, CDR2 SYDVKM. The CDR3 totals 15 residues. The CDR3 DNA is TGTGCCAGCAGGGAGTCCCGACCGAGCAACTACGAGCAGTACTTC. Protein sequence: CASRESRPSNYEQYF.

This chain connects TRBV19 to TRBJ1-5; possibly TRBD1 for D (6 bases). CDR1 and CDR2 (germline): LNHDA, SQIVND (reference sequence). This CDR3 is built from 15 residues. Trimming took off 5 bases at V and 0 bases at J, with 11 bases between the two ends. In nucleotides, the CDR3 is TGTGCCAGTAGTTTCGGGACACTTAGCAATCAGCCCCAGCATTTT. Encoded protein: CASSFGTLSNQPQHF. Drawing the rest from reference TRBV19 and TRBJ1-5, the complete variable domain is DGGITQSPKYLFRKEGQNVTLSCEQNLNHDAMYWYRQDPGQGLRLIYYSQIVNDFQKGDIAEGYSVSREKKESFPLTVTSAQKNPTAFYLCASSFGTLSNQPQHFGDGTRLSIL.

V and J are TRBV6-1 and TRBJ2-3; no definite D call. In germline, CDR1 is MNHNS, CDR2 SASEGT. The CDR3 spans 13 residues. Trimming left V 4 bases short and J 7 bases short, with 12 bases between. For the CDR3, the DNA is TGTGCCAGCAGTGGTCCGGGTTGGAATACGCAGTATTTT. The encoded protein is CASSGPGWNTQYF.

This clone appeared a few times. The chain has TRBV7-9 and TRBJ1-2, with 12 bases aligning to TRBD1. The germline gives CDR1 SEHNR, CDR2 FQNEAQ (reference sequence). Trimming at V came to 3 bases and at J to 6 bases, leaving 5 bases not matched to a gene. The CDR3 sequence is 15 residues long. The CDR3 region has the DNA TGTGCCAGCAGCTTTGTGGGACAGGGGGCGAATGGCTACACCTTC. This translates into CASSFVGQGANGYTF. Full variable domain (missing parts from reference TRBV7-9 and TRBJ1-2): DTGVSQNPRHKITKRGQNVTFRCDPISEHNRLYWYRQTLGQGPEFLTYFQNEAQLEKSRLLSDRFSAERPKGSFSTLEIQRTEQGDSAMYLCASSFVGQGANGYTFGSGTRLTVV.

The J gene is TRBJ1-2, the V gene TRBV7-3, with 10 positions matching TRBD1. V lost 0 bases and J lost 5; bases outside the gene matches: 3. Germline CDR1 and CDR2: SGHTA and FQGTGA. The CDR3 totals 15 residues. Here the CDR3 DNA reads TGTGCCAGCAGCTTAACGGGGGACAGGGGTTATGGCTACACCTTC. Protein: CASSLTGDRGYGYTF.

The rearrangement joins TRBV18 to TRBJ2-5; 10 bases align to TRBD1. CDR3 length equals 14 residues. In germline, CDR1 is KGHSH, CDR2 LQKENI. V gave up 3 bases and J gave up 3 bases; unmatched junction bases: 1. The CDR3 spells CASSPTGGKETQYF. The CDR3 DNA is TGTGCCAGCTCACCGACAGGGGGCAAAGAGACCCAGTACTTC.

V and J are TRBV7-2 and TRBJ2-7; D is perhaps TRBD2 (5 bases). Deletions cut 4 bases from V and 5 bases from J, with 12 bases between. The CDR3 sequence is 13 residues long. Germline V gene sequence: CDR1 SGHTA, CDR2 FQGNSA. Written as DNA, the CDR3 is TGTGCCAGCAGCTCCCTGAGAGGGCACGAGCAGTACTTC. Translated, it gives CASSSLRGHEQYF.

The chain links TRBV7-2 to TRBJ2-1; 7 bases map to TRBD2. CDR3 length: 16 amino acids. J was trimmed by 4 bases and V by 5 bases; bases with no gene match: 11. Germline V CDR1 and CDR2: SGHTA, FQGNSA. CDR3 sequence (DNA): TGTGCCAGCAGCCCTCGGGGTAGCGGGCCTTACAATGAGCAGTTCTTC. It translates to CASSPRGSGPYNEQFF.

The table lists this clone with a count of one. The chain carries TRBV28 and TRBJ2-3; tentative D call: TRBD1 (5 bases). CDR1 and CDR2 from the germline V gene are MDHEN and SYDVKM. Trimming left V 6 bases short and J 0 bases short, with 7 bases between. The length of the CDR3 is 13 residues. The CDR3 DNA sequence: TGTGCCAGCAGACAGGCCAGCACAGATACGCAGTATTTT. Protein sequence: CASRQASTDTQYF.

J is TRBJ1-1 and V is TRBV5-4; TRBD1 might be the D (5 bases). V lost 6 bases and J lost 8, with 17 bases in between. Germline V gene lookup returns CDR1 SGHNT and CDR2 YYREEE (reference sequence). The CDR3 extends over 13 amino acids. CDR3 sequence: CASNVGGTSEAFF. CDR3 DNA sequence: TGTGCCAGCAACGTTGGGGGGACTTCGGAAGCTTTCTTT.

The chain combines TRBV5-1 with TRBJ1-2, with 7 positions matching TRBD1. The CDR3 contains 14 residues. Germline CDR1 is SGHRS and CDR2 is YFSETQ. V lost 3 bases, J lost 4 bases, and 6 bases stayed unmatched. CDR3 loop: CASSSPGGGYGYTF. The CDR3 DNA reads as TGCGCCAGCAGCTCCCCAGGGGGTGGCTATGGCTACACCTTC. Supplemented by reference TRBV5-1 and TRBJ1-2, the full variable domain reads KAGVTQTPRYLIKTRGQQVTLSCSPISGHRSVSWYQQTPGQGLQFLFEYFSETQRNKGNFPGRFSGRQFSNSRSEMNVSTLELGDSALYLCASSSPGGGYGYTFGSGTRLTVV.